Below are 30 T cell receptor beta chains sequenced from a single sample in a study of CD8+ T cells in alopecia areata. The authors extracted RNA and reverse transcribed it into cDNA as the sequencing template. Assay used: immunoSEQ multiplex PCR; TCRdb lists only in-frame clones, some missing. The table records 160,000 or so clones, roughly 50% of them present only once. Treatment meaning: oral pan-JAK inhibitor, 5-10 mg twice daily. The starting material was CD4+ T cells sorted from blood, obtained at approximately week 55, from a patient treated with tofacitinib. The receptor set was obtained from a human donor with alopecia areata.

The chain carries TRBV12-2 and TRBJ2-1; the table assigns TRBD2, which was not confirmed against the DNA. TRBV12-2 is a recognized pseudogene. CDR3 size: 12 residues. The CDR3 DNA is TGTGCAAGTCGCTTCCTCCCGAGCAAGCAGTTCTTC. This gives the protein CASRFLPSKQFF.

This clone was counted between two and nine times. This chain connects TRBV29-1 to TRBJ1-1, with a tentative D call TRBD1 (6 bases). Trimming removed 8 bases at V and 1 base at J, with 17 bases between. CDR3 length: 14 amino acids. The germline V gene encodes CDR1 SQVTM and CDR2 ANQGSEA. The CDR3 region is CSFLGGSWNTEAFF. The CDR3 DNA sequence: TGCAGCTTCCTTGGGGGCAGTTGGAACACTGAAGCTTTCTTT.

Only a few counts were recorded for this clone. The chain links TRBV30 to TRBJ1-1; D might be TRBD1 (6 bases). CDR1 is GTSNPN and CDR2 is SVGIG in the germline V gene (reference sequence). The CDR3 consists of 16 residues. The V end lost 4 bases, the J end lost 1 base, and 19 bases lay between the germline ends. CDR3 in amino acids: CAWNPLGGWGNTEAFF. The CDR3 DNA follows: TGTGCCTGGAACCCATTAGGGGGTTGGGGGAACACTGAAGCTTTCTTT.

The genes are TRBV30 and TRBJ1-1; D not certain. V lost 5 bases and J 1 base, leaving 8 bases between the germline ends. The length of the CDR3 is 12 residues. CDR1 and CDR2 from the germline V gene are GTSNPN and SVGIG (reference sequence). The CDR3 nucleotides read TGTGCCTGGCGTAGGAGGAACACTGAAGCTTTCTTT. Encoded protein: CAWRRRNTEAFF.

The V gene is TRBV5-6, the J gene TRBJ1-1, with a possible D match to TRBD1 (6 bases). CDR3 length: 15 amino acids. The V gene lost 2 bases and the J gene lost 0 bases, with 11 bases spanning the gap. Germline-derived CDR1 and CDR2 are SGHDT and YYEEEE. CDR3 DNA sequence: TGTGCCAGCAGCTTTGAGCCAGGGGTGAACACTGAAGCTTTCTTT. Its protein product is CASSFEPGVNTEAFF. Based on the CDR3 plus reference TRBV5-6 and TRBJ1-1, the full variable domain is DAGVTQSPTHLIKTRGQQVTLRCSPKSGHDTVSWYQQALGQGPQFIFQYYEEEERQRGNFPDRFSGHQFPNYSSELNVNALLLGDSALYLCASSFEPGVNTEAFFGQGTRLTVV.

The rearrangement uses TRBV27 and TRBJ2-1; perhaps TRBD1 as D (6 bases). Germline V gives CDR1 MNHEY, CDR2 SMNVEV (reference sequence). The ends were cut back, 6 bases at V and 0 bases at J, with 12 bases in the middle. CDR3 size: 15 residues. CDR3 sequence reads: CASRPTGLSYNEQFF. DNA for the CDR3: TGTGCCAGCAGACCGACAGGACTCTCCTACAATGAGCAGTTCTTC.

V gene TRBV5-6 combines with J gene TRBJ2-7, with D possibly being TRBD2 (5 bases). Per germline, CDR1 SGHDT and CDR2 YYEEEE. Trimming stripped 1 base from V and 2 bases from J, with 16 bases between. The CDR3 sequence is 16 residues long. The CDR3 nucleotides are TGTGCCAGCAGCTTGTTTCGGCCGGGAAGGACCTACGAGCAGTACTTC. This gives the protein CASSLFRPGRTYEQYF.

J is TRBJ2-1 and V is TRBV15; unclear D gene. The germline V gene has CDR1 LNHNV and CDR2 YYDKDF (reference sequence). The CDR3 extends over 13 amino acids. The V gene lost 4 bases and the J gene lost 3 bases, with 7 bases spanning the gap. Here the CDR3 DNA reads TGTGCCACCAGCACGGGCAACTACAATGAGCAGTTCTTC. It encodes CATSTGNYNEQFF.

The chain couples TRBV9 to TRBJ1-1; no definite D call. V was trimmed by 4 bases and J by 5 bases, leaving 15 bases between them. Germline V CDR1 and CDR2: SGDLS, YYNGEE. This CDR3 comprises 14 residues. CDR3 sequence (DNA): TGTGCCAGCAGCCGACCCGGGCTGGGGACTGAAGCTTTCTTT. This codes for CASSRPGLGTEAFF.

This clone was observed once. The chain carries TRBV20-1 and TRBJ2-1; D is unresolved. The germline V gene encodes CDR1 DFQATT and CDR2 SNEGSKA (reference sequence). Trimming cost V 0 bases and J 10 bases, with 7 bases left between them. The CDR3 is 11 residues long. DNA for the CDR3: TGCAGTGCTAGAGATCTGGTAGAGCAGTTCTTC. It codes for CSARDLVEQFF.

The chain couples TRBV5-1 to TRBJ2-7, with TRBD1 matching over 7 bases. The CDR3 extends over 15 amino acids. J was trimmed by 3 bases and V by 4 bases; bases with no gene match: 10. Germline CDR1 is SGHRS and CDR2 is YFSETQ. The CDR3 here is CASSMGTDVSYEQYF. CDR3 coding DNA: TGCGCCAGCAGCATGGGGACAGACGTCAGCTACGAGCAGTACTTC.

This clone came up a few times. Here the CDR3 DNA reads TGTGCCAGCAGCCCCAGGGGTAGCACAGATACGCAGTATTTT. The encoded protein is CASSPRGSTDTQYF. V usage is TRBV11-3 and J usage is TRBJ2-3; D might be TRBD1 (6 bases). The CDR3 is made up of 14 amino acids. V was trimmed by 5 bases and J by 0 bases, leaving 9 bases between them. Germline loops: CDR1 SGHNT, CDR2 YENEEA.

The CDR3 spells CSAKTGDEQYF. The CDR3 coding sequence is TGCAGTGCCAAGACAGGGGACGAGCAGTACTTC. The V call is TRBV20-1, the J call TRBJ2-7, with TRBD1 matching over 8 bases. J gave up 5 bases and V 6 bases, and 3 bases lay outside the gene matches. The CDR3 has 11 residues. CDR1 and CDR2 (germline): DFQATT, SNEGSKA (reference sequence).

CDR3 sequence reads: CSARDRGYTF. CDR3 DNA: TGCAGTGCTAGAGATAGGGGCTACACCTTC. V gene TRBV20-1 combines with J gene TRBJ1-2, with D unresolved. The CDR3 is 10 residues long. V lost 0 bases to trimming and J lost 8 bases, with 4 bases between them. CDR1 and CDR2 from the germline V gene are DFQATT and SNEGSKA (reference sequence).

The rearrangement joins TRBV30 to TRBJ2-3; D possibly corresponds to TRBD1 (6 bases). There are 15 residues in the CDR3. Per the germline V gene, CDR1 is GTSNPN and CDR2 is SVGIG (reference sequence). V dropped 0 bases and J dropped 2 bases, with 12 bases sitting between them. Here the CDR3 reads CAWSVGQGNTDTQYF. In DNA, the CDR3 is TGTGCCTGGAGTGTAGGGCAGGGGAACACAGATACGCAGTATTTT.

The chain uses TRBV18 and TRBJ1-5; D gene unclear. Per germline, CDR1 KGHSH and CDR2 LQKENI. This CDR3 spans 15 amino acids. V lost 3 bases and J 2 bases, leaving 11 bases between the germline ends. CDR3 loop: CASSPGPSGNQPQHF. Written as DNA, the CDR3 is TGTGCCAGCTCACCCGGCCCAAGTGGCAATCAGCCCCAGCATTTT.

CDR3 coding DNA: TGTGCCAGCAGCGCGGGCACCGGGAATTCACCCCTCCACTTT. Its translation: CASSAGTGNSPLHF. The chain employs TRBV5-6 and TRBJ1-6; no clear D gene. The CDR3 is 14 amino acids. Germline V gene lookup returns CDR1 SGHDT and CDR2 YYEEEE. Trimming took off 4 bases at V and 7 bases at J, with 12 bases between the two ends.

J is TRBJ2-7 and V is TRBV29-1; 9 bases map to TRBD1. The CDR3 is 12 residues long. In germline, CDR1 is SQVTM, CDR2 ANQGSEA. The V segment lost 3 bases and the J segment 7 bases; nucleotides outside the gene matches: 4. For the CDR3, the DNA is TGCAGCGTTGATGGACAGGGGTCGGAGCAGTACTTC. Its protein product is CSVDGQGSEQYF.

This clone showed up just a few times. The chain is built from TRBV7-9 and TRBJ1-1; D remains ambiguous. Trimming removed 4 bases at V and 7 bases at J, with 10 bases between. Germline values: CDR1 SEHNR, CDR2 FQNEAQ (reference sequence). This CDR3 region has 12 residues. CDR3 bases: TGTGCCAGCAGCTCGGGTGGTGGTGAAGCTTTCTTT. Protein sequence: CASSSGGGEAFF.

This clone came up a few times. This chain connects TRBV5-1 to TRBJ1-1; possibly TRBD1 for D (5 bases). The CDR3 consists of 16 residues. The ends were cut back, 4 bases at V and 1 base at J, with 17 bases in the middle. CDR1 SGHRS and CDR2 YFSETQ come from the germline V gene. Here the CDR3 reads CASSPGLIGGNTEAFF. The CDR3 DNA follows: TGCGCCAGCAGCCCCGGACTCATTGGGGGGAACACTGAAGCTTTCTTT.

The rearrangement links TRBV6-5 to TRBJ1-1; 8 bases agree with TRBD1. Unmatched junction bases numbered 8, after V lost 4 bases and J lost 4 bases. This CDR3 spans 15 amino acids. The germline V gene encodes CDR1 MNHEY and CDR2 SVGAGI. CDR3 sequence reads: CASSSGQGLTTEAFF. CDR3 DNA sequence: TGTGCCAGCAGTTCCGGACAGGGTTTAACCACTGAAGCTTTCTTT.

The J gene is TRBJ1-2, the V gene TRBV29-1, with D maybe TRBD1 (6 bases). CDR3 length equals 14 residues. Germline CDR1 and CDR2: SQVTM and ANQGSEA. Trimming shortened V by 5 bases and J by 5 bases, and 18 bases separated the two germline ends. The CDR3 protein is CSVSPEGGSYGYTF. The CDR3 nucleotides read TGCAGCGTTAGTCCCGAAGGGGGGTCGTATGGCTACACCTTC.

This chain uses TRBV30 with TRBJ2-1; D is unclear. CDR1 and CDR2 (germline): GTSNPN, SVGIG (reference sequence). V gave up 5 bases and J gave up 0 bases, with 14 bases separating them. The CDR3 runs to 15 residues. In DNA, the CDR3 is TGTGCCTGGGGCCCGCTTAGGAGCTCCTACAATGAGCAGTTCTTC. Amino acids: CAWGPLRSSYNEQFF.

The V and J genes are TRBV29-1 and TRBJ2-1; D is tentatively TRBD1 or TRBD2 (5 bases each). The CDR3 has 14 residues. The V gene lost 6 bases and the J gene lost 3 bases, with 15 bases spanning the gap. Germline V gene data show CDR1 as SQVTM and CDR2 as ANQGSEA. CDR3 in DNA: TGCAGCGTCCAAAGGGGACGCCTCTACAATGAGCAGTTCTTC. Translated: CSVQRGRLYNEQFF.

The chain links TRBV14 to TRBJ2-3; no reliable D call. The V end lost 4 bases, the J end lost 3 bases, and 8 bases lay between the germline ends. This CDR3 is 13 amino acids long. Looked up from germline, CDR1 is SGHDN and CDR2 is FVKESK. CDR3 bases: TGTGCCAGCAGCCTAAGATTAACAGATACGCAGTATTTT. Protein: CASSLRLTDTQYF.

The rearrangement joins TRBV20-1 to TRBJ1-1; D remains unclear. This CDR3 spans 11 amino acids. V was pared by 4 bases and J by 1 base, with 4 bases between. The V gene's germline CDR1 is DFQATT and CDR2 SNEGSKA (reference sequence). The CDR3 here is CSAKGNTEAFF. The CDR3, as DNA: TGCAGTGCTAAAGGGAACACTGAAGCTTTCTTT.

J is TRBJ2-7 and V is TRBV9; D is perhaps TRBD2 (6 bases). The CDR3 runs 14 residues. Trimming cost V 1 base and J 5 bases, with 13 bases left between them. CDR1 SGDLS and CDR2 YYNGEE come from the germline V gene. CDR3 sequence: CASSVTPGVHEQYF. For the CDR3, the DNA is TGTGCCAGCAGCGTAACGCCGGGGGTCCACGAGCAGTACTTC.

The chain couples TRBV2 to TRBJ2-2; possibly TRBD1 or TRBD2 for D (5 bases each). Germline-derived CDR1 and CDR2 are SNHLY and FYNNEI. CDR3 length equals 15 residues. The V gene lost 6 bases and the J gene lost 0 bases, with 11 bases spanning the gap. CDR3 DNA sequence: TGTGCCAGCAGCGCCGGGACCACGAACACCGGGGAGCTGTTTTTT. Residues: CASSAGTTNTGELFF.

This clone showed up many times. One junction end disagrees with the germline gene, perhaps due to a read error. The chain is built from TRBV15 and TRBJ1-1; 12 bases align to TRBD1. The CDR3 contains 16 residues. Germline CDR1 and CDR2: LNHNV and YYDKDF (reference sequence). Written as DNA, the CDR3 is TGTGCCACCACCAGAGGGGACAGGGGGCGTAAGTCTGAAGCTTTCTTT. Protein sequence: CATTRGDRGRKSEAFF.

The CDR3 loop is CSVGPPHGDTEAFF. DNA of the CDR3: TGCAGCGTTGGCCCCCCCCACGGGGACACTGAAGCTTTCTTT. V is TRBV29-1 and J is TRBJ1-1; D gene uncertain. Per germline, CDR1 SQVTM and CDR2 ANQGSEA. Trimming cost V 4 bases and J 3 bases, with 15 bases left between them. The CDR3 is made up of 14 amino acids. Combining the CDR3 with reference TRBV29-1 and TRBJ1-1 gives the whole variable domain SAVISQKPSRDICQRGTSLTIQCQVDSQVTMMFWYRQQPGQSLTLIATANQGSEATYESGFVIDKFPISRPNLTFSTLTVSNMSPEDSSIYLCSVGPPHGDTEAFFGQGTRLTVV.